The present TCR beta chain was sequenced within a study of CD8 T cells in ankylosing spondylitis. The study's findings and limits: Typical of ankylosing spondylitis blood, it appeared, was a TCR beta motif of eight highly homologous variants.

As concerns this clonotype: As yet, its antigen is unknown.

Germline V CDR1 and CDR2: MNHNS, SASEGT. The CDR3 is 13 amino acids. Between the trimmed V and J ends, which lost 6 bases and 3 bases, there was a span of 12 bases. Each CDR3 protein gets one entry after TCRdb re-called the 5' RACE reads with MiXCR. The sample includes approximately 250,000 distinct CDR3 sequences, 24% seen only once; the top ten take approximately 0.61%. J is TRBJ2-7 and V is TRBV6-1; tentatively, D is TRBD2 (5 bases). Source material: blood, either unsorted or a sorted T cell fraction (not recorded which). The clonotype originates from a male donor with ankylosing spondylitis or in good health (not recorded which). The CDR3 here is CASSNRGYYEQYF. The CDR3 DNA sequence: TGTGCCAGCAGCAACCGAGGGTACTACGAGCAGTACTTC.